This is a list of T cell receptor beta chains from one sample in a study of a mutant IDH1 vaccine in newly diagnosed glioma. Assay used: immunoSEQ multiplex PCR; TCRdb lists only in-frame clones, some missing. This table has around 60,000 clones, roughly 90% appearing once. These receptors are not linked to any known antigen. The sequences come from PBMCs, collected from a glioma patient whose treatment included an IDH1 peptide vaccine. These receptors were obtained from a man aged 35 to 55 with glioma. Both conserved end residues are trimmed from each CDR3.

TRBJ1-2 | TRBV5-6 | ASSLMGGADLRGYT
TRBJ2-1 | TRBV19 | ASSKRQGANEQF
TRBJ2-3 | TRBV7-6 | ASSLETGSLSPNQY
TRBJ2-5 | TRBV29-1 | SCQTSGEETQY
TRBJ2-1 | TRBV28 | ASSLTESSYNEQF
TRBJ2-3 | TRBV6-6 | ATASGGADTQY
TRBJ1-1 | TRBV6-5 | ASSRTGESTEAF
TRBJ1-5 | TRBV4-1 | ASSRSDTDQPQH
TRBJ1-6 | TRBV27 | ASRGVGGAVYSPLH
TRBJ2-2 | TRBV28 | AIGTANTGELF
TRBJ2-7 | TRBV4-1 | ASSSLVPGQGFHEQY
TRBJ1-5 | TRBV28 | ASGWENNQPQH
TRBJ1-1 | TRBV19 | ASSTRQNTEAF